This T cell receptor (beta chain) was identified during a study of Graves' ophthalmopathy and Graves' hyperthyroidism listed by TCRdb under 2018. About the full investigation: Peripheral blood was collected before any treatment was given, at the time of initial diagnosis. For independent validation, a separate cohort was made up of 18 to 20 hyperthyroidism patients plus 17 patients who later progressed from hyperthyroidism to ophthalmopathy. Following sampling, methimazole starting at 30 mg daily was administered to hyperthyroidism patients, and high-dose intravenous methylprednisolone was administered to ophthalmopathy patients. In total, approximately 130 blood samples were TCR-sequenced: approximately 42 ophthalmopathy, roughly 80 hyperthyroidism and 17 hyperthyroidism-to-ophthalmopathy patients. To explore V-J signatures that distinguish ophthalmopathy from hyperthyroidism, a discovery set of 100 patients was enrolled, made up of more than 40 with ophthalmopathy and roughly 57 with stable hyperthyroidism. The 75 to 100 discovery patients were divided at random into training and test sets in a 7:3 ratio. TCR beta repertoire signatures were used to distinguish Graves' ophthalmopathy from Graves' hyperthyroidism and to predict progression to ophthalmopathy. In roughly six hyperthyroidism patients, T-cell repertoires of thyroid tissue and blood were compared. Here is what the overall study found, with its caveats: Sample size was not predetermined statistically, and investigators were not blinded to group allocation. Ophthalmopathy was separated from stable hyperthyroidism by the 13-signature model with about 88% sensitivity and approximately 84% specificity in cross-validation and with 80%/75% in the test set. Most expanded thyroid clonotypes with a frequency above 0.001 also appeared in blood, which suggests that blood repertoires may reflect the immune response in the thyroid. In validation, the model predicted ophthalmopathy progression with over 60% sensitivity and 72.22% specificity; around twelve predicted patients were CT-confirmed with GO in a median of approximately 6.5 months.

Patients with ophthalmopathy had moderately to severely active disease, with a Clinical Activity Score of 3 or more, a NOSPECS grade of 4 or more, and a disease duration of less than 3 months. Patients were excluded if they had other autoimmune diseases, uncontrolled infections, pregnancy or lactation. Clinical symptoms, serum thyroxine, TRAb, thyroid ultrasound and orbital computed tomography formed the basis of the diagnosis. PBMCs were isolated from about 10 ml of fresh peripheral blood by Ficoll-Paque density gradient centrifugation. Total RNA was extracted with Trizol reagent and quality-checked on an Agilent 2100 Bioanalyzer. The CDR3 measures 15 amino acids from cysteine to phenylalanine. Just the 45-base CDR3 DNA is kept, in frame starting at base 1. Reading the germline V gene gives CDR1 MNHNS and CDR2 SASEGT. For this chain, trimming is 4 bases at the V end and 4 bases at the J end, and the number of junction bases without a gene match is 9.

This clonotype was observed many times. Its antigen target is currently unknown. No much larger clonotype is one base removed from it; base qualities were not supplied. TCR beta CDR3 regions were amplified from RNA transcripts for repertoire sequencing. A first-round RT-PCR used HTBI primers with the Qiagen OneStep RT-PCR kit, followed by a second-round multiplex PCR, size selection and purification. Sequencing of the libraries was carried out on an Illumina HiSeq2000 in paired-end mode with 100 bp reads. From the authors' description of their analysis: SOAPnuke was used to process the reads, throwing out any read that had adapters, had uncalled bases, had a mean Phred below 15, or lacked an exact constant-primer or identifier match. High-quality paired reads were merged with COPE v1.2.5. Each unique nucleotide sequence was defined as a clonotype, and clonotypes were aligned to IMGT TRB V, D and J references with MiTCR v1.1. The analysis was limited to V-J combinations with a frequency above 0.0001, which together covered 99.2% of repertoires. For each V-J combination, a TCR clonal expansion and chaos score was defined as the ratio of F50 clonal expansion to chaos observed in the TCRdist matrix. Welch's t-statistics and random forest were used to narrow the features down to roughly twelve V-J combinations, which were then fed into a naive Bayes classifier. The Morisita-Horn index was used to measure how similar the thyroid and blood repertoires were. The public reads were reanalyzed by TCRdb: fastp trimming at Q25, MiXCR alignment, in-frame beta chains only. One record per CDR3 amino acid sequence lists the most common genes and DNA. The V and J calls and clone size are TCRdb's, not the authors'. In all, the sample holds about 220,000 distinct CDR3 sequences, and around a fifth of those were seen once. The ten largest clones add up to around two fifths of the sample.

The sequenced sample consisted of peripheral blood. Recombination connected TRBV6-1 to TRBJ2-7; 8 central nucleotides agree with TRBD2. The sequence derives from a woman in her forties or fifties with Graves' ophthalmopathy. Donor details come from another sample of the same person, matched by shared clones. The CDR3 protein is CASSGFDGRDYEQYF. The DNA reads as follows: TGTGCCAGCAGTGGGTTTGACGGGAGGGATTACGAGCAGTACTTC.